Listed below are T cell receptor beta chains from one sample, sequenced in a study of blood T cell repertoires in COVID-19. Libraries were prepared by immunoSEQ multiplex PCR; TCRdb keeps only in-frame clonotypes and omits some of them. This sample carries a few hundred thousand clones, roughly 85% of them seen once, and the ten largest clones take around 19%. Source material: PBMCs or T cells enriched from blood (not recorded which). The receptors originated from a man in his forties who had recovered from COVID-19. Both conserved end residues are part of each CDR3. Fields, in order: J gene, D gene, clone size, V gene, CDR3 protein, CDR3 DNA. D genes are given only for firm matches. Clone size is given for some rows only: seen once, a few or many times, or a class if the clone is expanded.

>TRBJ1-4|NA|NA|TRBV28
CASRKPGHQGEKLFF
TGTGCCAGCAGAAAACCGGGACACCAGGGGGAAAAACTGTTTTTT
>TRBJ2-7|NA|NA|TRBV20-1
CSASRSAESYEQYF
TGCAGTGCTAGTAGGAGCGCCGAGTCCTACGAGCAGTACTTC
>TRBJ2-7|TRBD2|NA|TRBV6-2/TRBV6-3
CASSYSGTRESYEQYF
TGTGCCAGCAGTTACTCCGGGACTAGGGAATCCTACGAGCAGTACTTC
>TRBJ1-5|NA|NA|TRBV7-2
CASSLPGVSQPQHF
TGTGCCAGCAGCTTACCCGGGGTGAGTCAGCCCCAGCATTTT
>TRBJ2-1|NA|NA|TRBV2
CASSAERLSSYNEQFF
TGTGCCAGCAGTGCGGAGAGACTGTCCTCCTACAATGAGCAGTTCTTC
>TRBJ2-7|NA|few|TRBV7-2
CASSLGTSSYEQYF
TGTGCCAGCAGCTTAGGCACCAGCTCCTACGAGCAGTACTTC
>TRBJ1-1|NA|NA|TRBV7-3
CASSLGRNTEAFF
TGTGCCAGCAGCCTAGGGAGAAACACTGAAGCTTTCTTT
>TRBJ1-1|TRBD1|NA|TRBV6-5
CASSRDRGHTEAFF
TGTGCCAGCAGTCGGGACAGGGGGCACACTGAAGCTTTCTTT
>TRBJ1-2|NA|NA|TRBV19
CASSVQVWYGYTF
TGTGCCAGTAGTGTACAGGTCTGGTATGGCTACACCTTC
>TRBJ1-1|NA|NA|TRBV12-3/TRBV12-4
CASNWEGTEAFF
TGTGCCAGCAATTGGGAGGGCACTGAAGCTTTCTTT